The 22 T cell receptor beta chains reported below all come from one sample, sequenced in a study of response to subunit inactivated influenza vaccine. TCRdb re-derived calls from the RT-PCR reads in MiXCR, one entry per CDR3 protein. Found here are more than 600,000 distinct CDR3 sequences, approximately 18% of them singletons; the top ten hold 11%. The sample was PBMCs from blood, taken 5 to 6 days after vaccination. The source is a man aged 50-59 years who received an inactivated influenza vaccine.

The chain uses TRBV28 and TRBJ2-5; D is undetermined. The germline CDR1 and CDR2 sequences are MDHEN and SYDVKM. The CDR3 has 13 residues. Trimming removed 5 bases from V and 10 bases from J, with 17 bases in between. CDR3 loop: CASSQGRPKNQYF. The CDR3 coding sequence is TGTGCCAGCAGTCAAGGACGTCCCAAGAACCAGTACTTC.

This clonotype was counted only a few times. V and J are TRBV20-1 and TRBJ1-5, with D uncertain. This CDR3 has 15 amino acids. CDR1 DFQATT and CDR2 SNEGSKA come from the germline V gene (reference sequence). Trimming removed 6 bases from V and 0 bases from J, with 15 bases in between. CDR3: CSAKVQSYSNQPQHF. The CDR3 coding sequence is TGCAGTGCAAAGGTACAGTCCTATAGCAATCAGCCCCAGCATTTT.

The CDR3 spells CASSLQGLGTTDTQYF. The CDR3 coding sequence is TGCGCCAGCAGCTTACAGGGCTTGGGGACCACAGATACGCAGTATTTT. V usage is TRBV5-1 and J usage is TRBJ2-3; possible D gene TRBD1, 6 bases. The V end was cut by 2 bases, the J end by 2 bases, with 15 bases between. This CDR3 has 16 residues. The germline gives CDR1 SGHRS, CDR2 YFSETQ.

Only a few counts were recorded for this clonotype. This chain uses TRBV7-6 with TRBJ2-5, with 7 bases identical to TRBD2. The CDR3 loop spans 18 amino acids. V gave up 5 bases and J gave up 2 bases; unmatched junction bases: 17. The germline gives CDR1 SGHVS, CDR2 FNYEAQ. CDR3 loop: CASSPRLGGTTVQETQYF. CDR3 in DNA: TGTGCCAGCAGCCCCAGGCTTGGGGGGACTACCGTACAAGAGACCCAGTACTTC.

The CDR3 loop reads CASSLVFQGNQPQHF. CDR3 DNA sequence: TGTGCCAGCAGCTTAGTGTTCCAGGGCAATCAGCCCCAGCATTTT. This chain connects TRBV7-8 to TRBJ1-5, with no clear D. The length of the CDR3 is 15 residues. V shed 1 base and J shed 2 bases, with 9 bases lying between them. Germline loops: CDR1 SGHVS, CDR2 FQNEAQ.

V gene TRBV6-5 combines with J gene TRBJ1-5; D unclear. V was pared by 0 bases and J by 1 base, with 13 bases between. The CDR3 totals 17 residues. Germline CDR1 MNHEY, CDR2 SVGAGI. This CDR3 is CASSYSRGIESNQPQHF. The CDR3 DNA follows: TGTGCCAGCAGTTACTCGCGCGGCATTGAGAGCAATCAGCCCCAGCATTTT.

The gene calls are TRBV20-1 and TRBJ2-3; D is uncertain. The CDR3 sequence is 16 residues long. Germline-derived CDR1 and CDR2 are DFQATT and SNEGSKA (reference sequence). V was cut by 3 bases and J by 4 bases, with 20 bases left in between. The CDR3 region is CSARSSPRRMADTQYF. In DNA form, the CDR3 reads TGCAGTGCTAGGTCGTCGCCCCGGCGAATGGCAGATACGCAGTATTTT.

The rearrangement joins TRBV2 to TRBJ2-7; 7 bases are a match to TRBD1. This CDR3 is 13 amino acids long. With V trimmed by 8 bases and J by 7 bases, 11 bases remained unmatched. Germline V gene lookup returns CDR1 SNHLY and CDR2 FYNNEI. In DNA, the CDR3 is TGTGCCAGCGGGGAGACAGGGCTGGGGGAGCAGTACTTC. It translates to CASGETGLGEQYF.

This clonotype occurred a few times. V gene TRBV7-2 combines with J gene TRBJ2-7; 7 nucleotides agree with TRBD1. V trimming: 5 bases; J trimming: 3 bases; junction bases outside the gene matches: 7. CDR1 is SGHTA, CDR2 FQGNSA, per germline. The CDR3 length is 14 residues. CDR3 DNA: TGTGCCAGCAGCATCCGGGACAGAGACTACGAGCAGTACTTC. It is translated as CASSIRDRDYEQYF.

This clonotype was found a few times. The J gene is TRBJ2-3, the V gene TRBV7-9; no reliable D call. V was pared by 1 base and J by 2 bases, with 10 bases between. Germline CDR1 SEHNR, CDR2 FQNEAQ (reference sequence). CDR3 length equals 15 residues. The CDR3 region is CASSLEITNTDTQYF. The DNA of the CDR3 is TGTGCCAGCAGCTTAGAAATCACTAACACAGATACGCAGTATTTT. Complete variable domain (other parts from reference TRBV7-9 and TRBJ2-3): DTGVSQNPRHKITKRGQNVTFRCDPISEHNRLYWYRQTLGQGPEFLTYFQNEAQLEKSRLLSDRFSAERPKGSFSTLEIQRTEQGDSAMYLCASSLEITNTDTQYFGPGTRLTVL.

This clonotype was found a few times. The chain uses TRBV5-6 and TRBJ2-7; the D gene is possibly TRBD2 (6 bases). Germline CDR1 SGHDT, CDR2 YYEEEE. Between the trimmed V and J ends, which lost 6 bases and 2 bases, there was a span of 15 bases. The CDR3 extends over 14 amino acids. This CDR3 reads CASTTVGGAYEQYF. The CDR3 region has the DNA TGTGCCAGCACAACCGTCGGAGGGGCCTACGAGCAGTACTTC. Based on the CDR3 plus reference TRBV5-6 and TRBJ2-7, the full variable domain is DAGVTQSPTHLIKTRGQQVTLRCSPKSGHDTVSWYQQALGQGPQFIFQYYEEEERQRGNFPDRFSGHQFPNYSSELNVNALLLGDSALYLCASTTVGGAYEQYFGPGTRLTVT.

The chain is built from TRBV28 and TRBJ2-5; D possibly corresponds to TRBD1 (6 bases). Germline V CDR1 and CDR2: MDHEN, SYDVKM. The CDR3 loop spans 14 amino acids. V gave up 1 base and J gave up 5 bases, with 11 bases separating them. Here the CDR3 reads CASSLLGGPETQYF. The CDR3 DNA reads as TGTGCCAGCAGTTTATTAGGGGGACCGGAGACCCAGTACTTC.

The V call is TRBV6-2 or TRBV6-3, the J call TRBJ2-5, with D possibly TRBD1 on 5 matching bases. V was shortened by 8 bases and J by 3 bases, with 28 bases between the two germline ends. The germline CDR1 and CDR2 sequences are MNHEY and SVGEGT. The CDR3 sequence is 18 residues long. The CDR3 DNA follows: TGTGCCAGCTCGGTTCGCTTATATATGTCCAGGGAAAAAGAGACCCAGTACTTC. Encoded protein: CASSVRLYMSREKETQYF.

This chain connects TRBV7-2 to TRBJ2-3; D is possibly TRBD2 (6 bases). This CDR3 region has 16 residues. Between the trimmed V and J ends, which lost 6 bases and 1 base, there was a span of 17 bases. Germline loops: CDR1 SGHTA, CDR2 FQGNSA. The CDR3 is CASRGRSGLRTDTQYF. The CDR3 DNA follows: TGTGCCAGCAGGGGGAGGTCAGGGCTTCGCACAGATACGCAGTATTTT.

The V and J genes are TRBV5-1 and TRBJ1-1, with 8 bases identical to TRBD1. CDR1 and CDR2 (germline): SGHRS, YFSETQ. This CDR3 spans 15 amino acids. The V segment lost 4 bases and the J segment 2 bases; nucleotides outside the gene matches: 7. The CDR3 coding sequence is TGCGCCAGCAGCACGTCGACAGGGGCCAACACTGAAGCTTTCTTT. Translation: CASSTSTGANTEAFF.

This clonotype was detected ten times or more. This chain connects TRBV20-1 to TRBJ2-7, with 7 bases lining up with TRBD2. This CDR3 is built from 11 residues. V lost 7 bases to trimming and J lost 3 bases; unmatched junction nucleotides: 3. Germline CDR1 and CDR2: DFQATT and SNEGSKA (reference sequence). CDR3 coding DNA: TGCAGTGTCCAGCGGGGCTACGAGCAGTACTTC. Protein product: CSVQRGYEQYF.

This clonotype has a handful of counts. V and J are TRBV29-1 and TRBJ2-3; D may be TRBD1 or TRBD2 (5 bases each). The V end was cut by 4 bases, the J end by 0 bases, with 14 bases between. Germline V CDR1 and CDR2: SQVTM, ANQGSEA. This CDR3 is built from 15 residues. The CDR3 protein is CSVASGTGSTDTQYF. CDR3 DNA sequence: TGCAGCGTTGCCTCAGGGACGGGGAGCACAGATACGCAGTATTTT.

The V and J genes are TRBV20-1 and TRBJ2-7; 7 bases align to TRBD1. Germline V gene sequence: CDR1 DFQATT, CDR2 SNEGSKA (reference sequence). Germline trimming cut 2 bases from V and 5 bases from J; bases unmatched to any gene: 12. This CDR3 contains 15 residues. The CDR3 sequence is CSARLPGQQSNEQYF. DNA of the CDR3: TGCAGTGCTAGACTCCCGGGACAGCAATCCAACGAGCAGTACTTC.

J is TRBJ2-3 and V is TRBV20-1, with D possibly being TRBD2 (5 bases). CDR1 and CDR2 (germline): DFQATT, SNEGSKA (reference sequence). The CDR3 sequence is 15 residues long. The V end lost 3 bases, the J end lost 4 bases, and 17 bases lay between the germline ends. CDR3 in amino acids: CSASEQLGPPDTQYF. The CDR3 DNA follows: TGCAGTGCTAGCGAGCAACTAGGACCCCCAGATACGCAGTATTTT.

This chain connects TRBV15 to TRBJ2-3; D is unclear. V gave up 1 base and J gave up 2 bases, with 4 bases separating them. The CDR3 consists of 13 residues. CDR1 and CDR2 (germline): LNHNV, YYDKDF (reference sequence). The CDR3 region has the DNA TGTGCCACCAGCAGAGGCACCACAGATACGCAGTATTTT. Its translation: CATSRGTTDTQYF.

The gene calls are TRBV7-6 and TRBJ2-2, with 8 positions matching TRBD2. V was pared by 6 bases and J by 1 base, with 4 bases of the junction left unmatched. Germline V CDR1 and CDR2: SGHVS, FNYEAQ. CDR3 length: 15 amino acids. In DNA, the CDR3 is TGTGCCAGCAGTTTCACTAGCGGGAACACCGGGGAGCTGTTTTTT. Its translation: CASSFTSGNTGELFF.

In its sample, this clonotype was seen once. The chain links TRBV4-2 to TRBJ2-6; the D is unclear. This CDR3 has 21 amino acids. V lost 0 bases, J lost 1 base, and 22 bases lay in between. The germline V gene encodes CDR1 LGHNA and CDR2 YNFKEQ. The CDR3 is CASSQERSPPGSHSGANVLTF. The CDR3 DNA reads as TGTGCCAGCAGCCAAGAAAGGAGCCCACCCGGAAGCCATTCTGGGGCCAACGTCCTGACTTTC.